The 19 T cell receptor beta chains reported below all come from one sample, sequenced in a study of CD8 T cells in ankylosing spondylitis. The antigens these receptors bind are not known. TCRdb independently ran MiXCR on the 5' RACE reads; one entry per CDR3 protein. The table includes some 450,000 distinct CDR3 sequences, about a sixth detected once. Study observations and caveats: Among TCR beta sequences, a motif of eight highly homologous variants appeared characteristic of ankylosing spondylitis blood.

Sequencing was done on a sample of blood, either unsorted or a sorted T cell fraction (not recorded which). The receptors stem from a male donor with ankylosing spondylitis.

This chain connects TRBV10-3 to TRBJ1-6; D perhaps matches TRBD1 (6 bases). Between the trimmed V and J ends, which lost 6 bases and 8 bases, there was a span of 14 bases. The CDR3 contains 14 residues. CDR1 is ENHRY and CDR2 is SYGVKD in the germline V gene. The CDR3 DNA sequence: TGTGCCATCAGAAGGACAGAGGGCGATTCACCCCTCCACTTT. As protein: CAIRRTEGDSPLHF.

This clonotype came up many times. The chain joins TRBV7-3 to TRBJ1-5; 8 positions match TRBD1. V dropped 5 bases and J dropped 0; count of bases not matched to a gene: 3. Per germline, CDR1 SGHTA and CDR2 FQGTGA. This CDR3 comprises 15 residues. The DNA of the CDR3 is TGTGCCAGCAGCCGGGACAGGTATAGCAATCAGCCCCAGCATTTT. It translates to CASSRDRYSNQPQHF.

The chain joins TRBV6-2 or TRBV6-3 to TRBJ2-2; 8 positions agree with TRBD2. CDR1 is MNHEY, CDR2 SVGEGT, per germline. The CDR3 spans 16 residues. Germline trimming cut 6 bases from V and 2 bases from J; bases unmatched to any gene: 8. CDR3 nucleotides: TGTGCCAGCAGGGCACTAGCGGCAAGCAACACCGGGGAGCTGTTTTTT. It yields the protein CASRALAASNTGELFF.

This clonotype was counted a single time. The chain has TRBV20-1 and TRBJ2-1; D gene ambiguous. Trimming stripped 8 bases from V and 9 bases from J, with 14 bases between. The germline V gene encodes CDR1 DFQATT and CDR2 SNEGSKA (reference sequence). This CDR3 is 11 amino acids long. The CDR3 here is CSTIGPGEQFF. CDR3 DNA sequence: TGCAGTACTATCGGTCCCGGTGAGCAGTTCTTC.

Comments on this clonotype: At one end, the junction sequence differs from germline, possibly due to a read error. This chain joins TRBV4-2 and TRBJ2-1, with 10 bases aligning to TRBD1. The CDR3 has 13 amino acids. The germline gives CDR1 LGHNA, CDR2 YNFKEQ. The CDR3 loop is CASSQDLDRGPHF. In nucleotides, the CDR3 is TGTGCCAGCAGCCAAGATCTAGACAGGGGGCCCCACTTC.

The chain uses TRBV5-1 and TRBJ2-7; 7 bases line up with TRBD2. This CDR3 is 15 amino acids long. J lost 2 bases, V lost 0 bases, and 5 bases had no gene match. From germline, CDR1 is SGHRS and CDR2 YFSETQ. CDR3 in amino acids: CASSLEAGPTYEQYF. The CDR3 DNA reads as TGCGCCAGCAGCTTGGAAGCGGGGCCTACCTACGAGCAGTACTTC.

This clonotype came up many times. The chain couples TRBV12-3 or TRBV12-4 to TRBJ2-3, with D possibly matching TRBD2 (7 bases). V dropped 1 base and J dropped 1 base, with 9 bases sitting between them. The CDR3 is 15 amino acids. CDR3 sequence: CASSLDGGRTDTQYF. CDR3 bases: TGTGCCAGCAGTTTAGACGGGGGGCGCACAGATACGCAGTATTTT.

A few counts support this clonotype. The chain couples TRBV12-3 or TRBV12-4 to TRBJ2-1; 11 bases align to TRBD2. CDR3 length equals 17 residues. V lost 7 bases and J lost 2; bases outside the gene matches: 10. The CDR3: CASTGQLLAGAYNEQFF. In nucleotides, the CDR3 is TGTGCCAGCACCGGACAGTTACTAGCGGGGGCCTACAATGAGCAGTTCTTC.

The sample holds a few counts of this clonotype. This chain joins TRBV20-1 and TRBJ1-2, with unresolved D. V was shortened by 0 bases and J by 3 bases, with 11 bases between the two germline ends. CDR1 is DFQATT, CDR2 SNEGSKA, per germline (reference sequence). The CDR3 covers 14 residues. The CDR3 sequence: CSARDRLGDYGYTF. DNA for the CDR3: TGCAGTGCTAGAGATCGCCTGGGAGACTATGGCTACACCTTC.

This clonotype was observed a few times. The V call is TRBV30, the J call TRBJ2-3; D call uncertain. This CDR3 is built from 16 residues. With 2 bases removed from V and 2 bases from J, the gap between germline ends came to 17 bases. The germline gives CDR1 GTSNPN, CDR2 SVGIG (reference sequence). The CDR3: CAWSQATKYPTDTQYF. The CDR3 DNA sequence: TGTGCCTGGAGTCAAGCCACGAAATACCCCACAGATACGCAGTATTTT. The whole variable domain, filled in from reference TRBV30 and TRBJ2-3, reads SQTIHQWPATLVQPVGSPLSLECTVEGTSNPNLYWYRQAAGRGLQLLFYSVGIGQISSEVPQNLSASRPQDRQFILSSKKLLLSDSGFYLCAWSQATKYPTDTQYFGPGTRLTVL.

This chain uses TRBV5-6 with TRBJ1-2; TRBD1 matches 12 bases. V gave up 4 bases and J gave up 10 bases; unmatched junction bases: 5. Germline V gene lookup returns CDR1 SGHDT and CDR2 YYEEEE. CDR3 length equals 13 residues. For the CDR3, the DNA is TGTGCCAGCAGCCGGGGGACAGGGGGCGACTACACCTTC. Its translation is CASSRGTGGDYTF.

The sample holds many counts of this clonotype. V and J are TRBV5-1 and TRBJ2-7; 8 nucleotides match TRBD1. The CDR3 has 17 amino acids. The germline V gene has CDR1 SGHRS and CDR2 YFSETQ. V lost 3 bases, J lost 0 bases, and 11 bases stayed unmatched. As DNA, the CDR3 is TGCGCCAGCAGCTCTGGGACAGGACAGACTGTCTCCTACGAGCAGTACTTC. Its translation is CASSSGTGQTVSYEQYF.

Only a few counts were recorded for this clonotype. The rearrangement joins TRBV5-1 to TRBJ1-1, with 7 bases matching TRBD1. This CDR3 spans 14 amino acids. CDR1 is SGHRS and CDR2 is YFSETQ in the germline V gene. Losses at the gene ends were 4 bases for V and 1 base for J; bases not matched to a gene: 4. The CDR3 DNA reads as TGCGCCAGCAGCCAACAGGGGACGAACACTGAAGCTTTCTTT. Translation gives CASSQQGTNTEAFF.

The chain uses TRBV5-1 and TRBJ2-5; 8 bases align to TRBD1. Germline CDR1 reads SGHRS; CDR2 reads YFSETQ. V trimming: 4 bases; J trimming: 4 bases; junction bases outside the gene matches: 9. The CDR3 is made up of 15 amino acids. CDR3 nucleotide sequence: TGCGCCAGCAGCCCCGGACAGGGTGGGTTAGAGACCCAGTACTTC. It translates to CASSPGQGGLETQYF.

This clonotype was observed a few times. The V gene is TRBV28, the J gene TRBJ2-1; 9 bases map to TRBD2. From germline, CDR1 is MDHEN and CDR2 SYDVKM. Trimming took 4 bases from V and 5 from J; bases not matched to a gene: 9. The CDR3 runs 16 residues. CDR3 sequence (DNA): TGTGCCAGCAGTTCAACCGGGACTAGCAAGGACAATGAGCAGTTCTTC. Translated: CASSSTGTSKDNEQFF.

The chain has TRBV10-3 and TRBJ1-4; D unresolved. The CDR3 has 13 residues. In germline, CDR1 is ENHRY, CDR2 SYGVKD. The V gene lost 0 bases and the J gene lost 12 bases, with 11 bases spanning the gap. The CDR3 DNA reads TGTGCCATCAGTGAGTCTCTGTCCGGGGAACTGTTTTTT. Its translation is CAISESLSGELFF.

This clonotype was observed a handful of times. The chain has TRBV20-1 and TRBJ2-1; weak D call: TRBD2 (6 bases). The ends were cut back, 5 bases at V and 8 bases at J, with 22 bases in the middle. Germline V CDR1 and CDR2: DFQATT, SNEGSKA (reference sequence). This CDR3 region has 15 residues. The CDR3 DNA sequence: TGCAGTGCTTTGGAGGGAGTCCCTCGAACGGATGAGCAGTTCTTC. It specifies CSALEGVPRTDEQFF.

This clonotype was counted between two and nine times. The chain employs TRBV5-1 and TRBJ1-5; D is unresolved. The V end was cut by 0 bases, the J end by 7 bases, with 11 bases between. CDR1 is SGHRS and CDR2 is YFSETQ in the germline V gene. The CDR3 runs to 14 residues. In DNA form, the CDR3 reads TGCGCCAGCAGCTTGGACAGTTTGGGACAGCCCCAGCATTTT. The encoded protein is CASSLDSLGQPQHF.

At least ten counts were recorded for this clonotype. V is TRBV20-1 and J is TRBJ1-6, with D unresolved. This CDR3 comprises 11 residues. V gave up 5 bases and J gave up 8 bases, with 7 bases separating them. CDR1 and CDR2 (germline): DFQATT, SNEGSKA (reference sequence). Here the CDR3 reads CSASSDSPLHF. In DNA, the CDR3 is TGCAGTGCTTCCTCAGATTCACCCCTCCACTTT.